This T cell receptor (beta chain) was documented in a study of OX40 agonist ivuxolimab in advanced cancers. Findings and caveats of the study: Blood T cells, both CD4+ and CD8+, expanded clonally by week 6 at 0.1 to 3.0 mg/kg. It was also the case that some nonresponders had low normalized T-cell clonal expansion.

Germline V gives CDR1 SEHNR, CDR2 FQNEAQ (reference sequence). V was pared by 1 base and J by 5 bases, with 7 bases of the junction left unmatched. This CDR3 spans 15 amino acids. Assay: immunoSEQ multiplex PCR; the TCRdb copy retains only in-frame clones and omits some. Altogether roughly 74,000 clones are present, 94% being singletons, with the ten largest covering roughly 21%. Comments on this clone: Its specificity is unknown.

The source was CD4+ or CD8+ T cells sorted from blood, collected in a trial of the OX40 agonist ivuxolimab. The receptor was derived from an adult with an advanced solid tumor such as melanoma, head and neck, liver or kidney cancer. The chain has TRBV7-9 and TRBJ1-1; 7 bases match TRBD1. This chain's CDR3 is CASSLEVRGRTEAFF. For the CDR3, the DNA is TGTGCCAGCAGCTTAGAGGTCAGGGGGAGAACTGAAGCTTTCTTT.